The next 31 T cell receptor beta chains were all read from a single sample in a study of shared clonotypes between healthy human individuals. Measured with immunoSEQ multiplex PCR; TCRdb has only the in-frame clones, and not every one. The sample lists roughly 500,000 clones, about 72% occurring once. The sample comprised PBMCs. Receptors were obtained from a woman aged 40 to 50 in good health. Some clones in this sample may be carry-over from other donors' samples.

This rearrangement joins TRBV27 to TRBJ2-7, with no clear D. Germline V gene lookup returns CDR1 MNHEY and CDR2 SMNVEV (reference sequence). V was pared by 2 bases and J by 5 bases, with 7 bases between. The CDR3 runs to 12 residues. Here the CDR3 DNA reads TGTGCCAGCAGTTTAAACCGCAACGAGCAGTACTTC. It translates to CASSLNRNEQYF.

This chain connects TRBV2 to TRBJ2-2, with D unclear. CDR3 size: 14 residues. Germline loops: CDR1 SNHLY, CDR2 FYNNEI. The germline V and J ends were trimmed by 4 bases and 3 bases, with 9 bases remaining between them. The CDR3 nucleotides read TGTGCCAGCAGTGTTAACGGTTACACCGGGGAGCTGTTTTTT. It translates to CASSVNGYTGELFF. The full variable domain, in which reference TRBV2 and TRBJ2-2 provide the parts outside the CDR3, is EPEVTQTPSHQVTQMGQEVILRCVPISNHLYFYWYRQILGQKVEFLVSFYNNEISEKSEIFDDQFSVERPDGSNFTLKIRSTKLEDSAMYFCASSVNGYTGELFFGEGSRLTVL.

This chain's CDR3 is CATGTWSSYNEQFF. DNA for the CDR3: TGTGCCACGGGGACCTGGAGCTCCTACAATGAGCAGTTCTTC. The genes are TRBV28 and TRBJ2-1; D is tentatively TRBD1 or TRBD2 (5 bases each). Looked up from germline, CDR1 is MDHEN and CDR2 is SYDVKM. This CDR3 is built from 14 residues. The V end lost 10 bases, the J end lost 0 bases, and 13 bases lay between the germline ends.

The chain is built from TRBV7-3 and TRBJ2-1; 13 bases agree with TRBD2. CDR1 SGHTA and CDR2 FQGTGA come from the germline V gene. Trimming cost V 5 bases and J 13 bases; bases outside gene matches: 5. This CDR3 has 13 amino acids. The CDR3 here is CASSAGTSGAQFF. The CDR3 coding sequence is TGTGCCAGCAGCGCAGGGACTAGCGGGGCTCAGTTCTTC.

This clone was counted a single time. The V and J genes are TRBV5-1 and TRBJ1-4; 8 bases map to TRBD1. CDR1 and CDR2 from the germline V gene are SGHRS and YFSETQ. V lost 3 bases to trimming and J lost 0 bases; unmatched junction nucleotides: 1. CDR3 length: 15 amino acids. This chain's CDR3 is CASSSGQATNEKLFF. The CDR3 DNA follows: TGCGCCAGCAGCTCGGGACAGGCAACTAATGAAAAACTGTTTTTT.

This CDR3 reads CASSSESNTNTEAFF. CDR3 in DNA: TGTGCCAGCAGCTCGGAAAGTAATACGAACACTGAAGCTTTCTTT. The chain is built from TRBV6-5 and TRBJ1-1; D is undetermined. Germline lookup yields CDR1 MNHEY and CDR2 SVGAGI. V lost 6 bases and J lost 1, with 15 bases in between. This CDR3 is 15 amino acids long.

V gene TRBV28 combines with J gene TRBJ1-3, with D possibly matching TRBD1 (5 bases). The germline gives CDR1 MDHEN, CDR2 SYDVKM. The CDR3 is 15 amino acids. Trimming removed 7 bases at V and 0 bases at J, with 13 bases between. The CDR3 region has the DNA TGTGCCAGCAACTCGGGGGGTTACTCTGGAAACACCATATATTTT. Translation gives CASNSGGYSGNTIYF.

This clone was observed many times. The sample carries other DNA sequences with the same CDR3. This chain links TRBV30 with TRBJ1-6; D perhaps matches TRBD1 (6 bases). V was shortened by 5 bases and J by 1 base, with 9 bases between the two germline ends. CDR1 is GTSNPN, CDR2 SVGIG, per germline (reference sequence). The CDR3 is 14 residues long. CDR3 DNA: TGTGCCTGGCTACAGGGATCCTATAATTCACCCCTCCACTTT. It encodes CAWLQGSYNSPLHF.

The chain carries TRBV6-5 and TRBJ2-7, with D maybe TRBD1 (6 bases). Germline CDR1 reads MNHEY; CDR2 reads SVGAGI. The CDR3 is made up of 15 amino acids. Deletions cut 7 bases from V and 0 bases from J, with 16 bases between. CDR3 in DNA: TGTGCCAGCACAAGAAGACAGGCTAGCTCCTACGAGCAGTACTTC. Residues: CASTRRQASSYEQYF.

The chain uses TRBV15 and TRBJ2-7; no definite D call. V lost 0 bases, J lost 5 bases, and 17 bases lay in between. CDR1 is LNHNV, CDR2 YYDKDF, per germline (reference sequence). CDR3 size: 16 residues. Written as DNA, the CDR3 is TGTGCCACCAGCAGAGATAGAGGCTTGGAAGGGAACGAGCAGTACTTC. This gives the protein CATSRDRGLEGNEQYF.

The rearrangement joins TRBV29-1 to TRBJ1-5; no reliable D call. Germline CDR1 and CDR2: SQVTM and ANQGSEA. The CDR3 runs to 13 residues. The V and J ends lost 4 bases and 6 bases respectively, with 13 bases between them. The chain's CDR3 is CSVVGLTGQPQHF. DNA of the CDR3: TGCAGCGTTGTAGGACTTACGGGTCAGCCCCAGCATTTT. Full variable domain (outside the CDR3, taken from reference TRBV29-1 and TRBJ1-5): SAVISQKPSRDICQRGTSLTIQCQVDSQVTMMFWYRQQPGQSLTLIATANQGSEATYESGFVIDKFPISRPNLTFSTLTVSNMSPEDSSIYLCSVVGLTGQPQHFGDGTRLSIL.

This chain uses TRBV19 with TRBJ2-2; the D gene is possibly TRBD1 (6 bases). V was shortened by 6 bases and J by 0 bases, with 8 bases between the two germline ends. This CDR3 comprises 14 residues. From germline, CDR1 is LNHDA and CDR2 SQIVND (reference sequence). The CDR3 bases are TGTGCCAGTAGAAGACAGGCGAACACCGGGGAGCTGTTTTTT. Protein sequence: CASRRQANTGELFF.

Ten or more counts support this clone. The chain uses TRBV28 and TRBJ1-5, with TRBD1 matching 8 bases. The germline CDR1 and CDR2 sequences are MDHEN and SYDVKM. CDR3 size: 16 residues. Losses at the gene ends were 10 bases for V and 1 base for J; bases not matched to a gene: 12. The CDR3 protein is CAISRAQGASNQPQHF. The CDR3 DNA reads TGTGCCATCTCAAGGGCTCAGGGGGCGAGCAATCAGCCCCAGCATTTT.

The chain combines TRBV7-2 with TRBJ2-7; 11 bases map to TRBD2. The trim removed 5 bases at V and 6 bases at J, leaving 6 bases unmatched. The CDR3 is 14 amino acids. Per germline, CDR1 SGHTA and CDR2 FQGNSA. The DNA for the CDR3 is TGTGCCAGCAGCACGACTAGCGGGAACTCCGAGCAGTACTTC. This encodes CASSTTSGNSEQYF.

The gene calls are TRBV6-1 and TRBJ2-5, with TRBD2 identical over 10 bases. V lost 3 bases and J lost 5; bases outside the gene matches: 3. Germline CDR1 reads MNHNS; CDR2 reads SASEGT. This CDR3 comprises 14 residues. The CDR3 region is CASSEGLAFETQYF. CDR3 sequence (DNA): TGTGCCAGCAGTGAGGGACTAGCGTTCGAGACCCAGTACTTC.

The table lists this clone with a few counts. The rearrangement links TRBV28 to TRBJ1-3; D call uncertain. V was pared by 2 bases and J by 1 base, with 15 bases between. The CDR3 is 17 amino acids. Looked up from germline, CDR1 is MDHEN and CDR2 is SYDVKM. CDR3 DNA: TGTGCCAGCAGTTTAAGTTGGCGGGGAGGGTCTGGAAACACCATATATTTT. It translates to CASSLSWRGGSGNTIYF.

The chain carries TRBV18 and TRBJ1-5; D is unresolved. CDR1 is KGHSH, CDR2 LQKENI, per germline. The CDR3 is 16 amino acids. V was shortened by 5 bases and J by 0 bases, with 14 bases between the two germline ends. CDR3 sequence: CASSVAPHYSNQPQHF. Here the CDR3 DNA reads TGTGCCAGCTCAGTAGCCCCCCACTATAGCAATCAGCCCCAGCATTTT. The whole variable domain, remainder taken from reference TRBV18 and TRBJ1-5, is NAGVMQNPRHLVRRRGQEARLRCSPMKGHSHVYWYRQLPEEGLKFMVYLQKENIIDESGMPKERFSAEFPKEGPSILRIQQVVRGDSAAYFCASSVAPHYSNQPQHFGDGTRLSIL.

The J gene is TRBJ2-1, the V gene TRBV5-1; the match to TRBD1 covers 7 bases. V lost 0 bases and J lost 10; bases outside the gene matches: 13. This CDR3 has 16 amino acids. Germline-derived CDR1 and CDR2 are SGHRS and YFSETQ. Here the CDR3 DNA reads TGCGCCAGCAGCTTGGTTGGGTCGAACTCGGACAGGGAGCAGTTCTTC. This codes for CASSLVGSNSDREQFF.

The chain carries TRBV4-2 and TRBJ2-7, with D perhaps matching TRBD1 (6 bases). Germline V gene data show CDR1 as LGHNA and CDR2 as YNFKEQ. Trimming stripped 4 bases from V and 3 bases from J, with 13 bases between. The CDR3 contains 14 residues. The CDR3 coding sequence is TGTGCCAGCAGCCCGACAGGTCTGGACTACGAGCAGTACTTC. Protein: CASSPTGLDYEQYF.

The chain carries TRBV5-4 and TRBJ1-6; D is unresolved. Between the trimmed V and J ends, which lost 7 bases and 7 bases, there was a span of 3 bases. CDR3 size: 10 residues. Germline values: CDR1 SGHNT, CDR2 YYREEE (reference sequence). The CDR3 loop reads CASGNSPLHF. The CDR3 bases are TGTGCCAGCGGGAATTCACCCCTCCACTTT.

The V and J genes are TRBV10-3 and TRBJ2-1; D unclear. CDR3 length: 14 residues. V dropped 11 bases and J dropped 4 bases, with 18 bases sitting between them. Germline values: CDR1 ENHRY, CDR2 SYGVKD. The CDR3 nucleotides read TGTGCCCCCCCTCAACGGATTTCGTACAATGAGCAGTTCTTC. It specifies CAPPQRISYNEQFF.

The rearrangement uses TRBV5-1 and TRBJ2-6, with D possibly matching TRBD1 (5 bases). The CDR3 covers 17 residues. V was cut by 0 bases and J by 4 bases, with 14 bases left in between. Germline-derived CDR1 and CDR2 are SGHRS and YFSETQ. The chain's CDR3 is CASSLGPGQEGANVLTF. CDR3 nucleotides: TGCGCCAGCAGCTTGGGACCAGGGCAGGAGGGGGCCAACGTCCTGACTTTC.

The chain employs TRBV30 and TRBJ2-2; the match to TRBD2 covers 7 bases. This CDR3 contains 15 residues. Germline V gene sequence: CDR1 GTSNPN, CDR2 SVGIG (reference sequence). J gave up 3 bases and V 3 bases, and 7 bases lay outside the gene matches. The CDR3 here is CAWRRGESYTGELFF. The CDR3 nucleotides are TGTGCCTGGAGACGGGGGGAGTCCTACACCGGGGAGCTGTTTTTT.

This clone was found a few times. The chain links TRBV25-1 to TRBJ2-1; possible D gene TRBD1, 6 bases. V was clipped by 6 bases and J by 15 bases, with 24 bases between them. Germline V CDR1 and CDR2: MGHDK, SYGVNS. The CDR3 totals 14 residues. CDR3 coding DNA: TGTGCCAGCAGACCGCAGGGGACCCCTCATTTGCGGTTCTTC. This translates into CASRPQGTPHLRFF.

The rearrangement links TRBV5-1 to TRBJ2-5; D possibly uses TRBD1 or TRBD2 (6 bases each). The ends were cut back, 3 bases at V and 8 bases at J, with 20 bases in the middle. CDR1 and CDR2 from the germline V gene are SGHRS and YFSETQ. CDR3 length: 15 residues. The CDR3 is CASSSLWGDTDTQYF. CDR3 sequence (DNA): TGCGCCAGCAGCTCCTTGTGGGGGGACACGGACACCCAGTACTTC.

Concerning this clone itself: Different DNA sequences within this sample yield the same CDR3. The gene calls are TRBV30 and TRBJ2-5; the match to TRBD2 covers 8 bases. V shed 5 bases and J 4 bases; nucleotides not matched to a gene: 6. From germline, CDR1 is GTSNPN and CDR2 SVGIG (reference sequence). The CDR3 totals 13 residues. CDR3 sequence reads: CAWGLAGGETQYF. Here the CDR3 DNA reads TGTGCCTGGGGCCTGGCGGGAGGAGAGACCCAGTACTTC. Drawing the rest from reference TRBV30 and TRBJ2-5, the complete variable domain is SQTIHQWPATLVQPVGSPLSLECTVEGTSNPNLYWYRQAAGRGLQLLFYSVGIGQISSEVPQNLSASRPQDRQFILSSKKLLLSDSGFYLCAWGLAGGETQYFGPGTRLLVL.

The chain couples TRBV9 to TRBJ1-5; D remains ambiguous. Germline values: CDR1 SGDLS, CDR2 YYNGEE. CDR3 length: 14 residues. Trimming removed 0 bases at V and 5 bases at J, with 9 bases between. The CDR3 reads CASSVGEYDQPQHF. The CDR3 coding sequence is TGTGCCAGCAGCGTAGGTGAATACGATCAGCCCCAGCATTTT. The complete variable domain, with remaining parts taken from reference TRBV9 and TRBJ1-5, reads DSGVTQTPKHLITATGQRVTLRCSPRSGDLSVYWYQQSLDQGLQFLIQYYNGEERAKGNILERFSAQQFPDLHSELNLSSLELGDSALYFCASSVGEYDQPQHFGDGTRLSIL.

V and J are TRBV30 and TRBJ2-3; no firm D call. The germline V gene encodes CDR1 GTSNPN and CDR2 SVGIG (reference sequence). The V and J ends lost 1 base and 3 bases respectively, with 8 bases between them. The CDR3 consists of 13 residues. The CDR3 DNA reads TGTGCCTGGAGTGCTCGTTTGACAGATACGCAGTATTTT. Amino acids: CAWSARLTDTQYF.

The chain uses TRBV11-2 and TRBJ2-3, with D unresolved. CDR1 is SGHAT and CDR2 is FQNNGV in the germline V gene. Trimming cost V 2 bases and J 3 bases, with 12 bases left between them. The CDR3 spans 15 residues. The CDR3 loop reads CASSLQGFVTDTQYF. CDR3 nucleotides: TGTGCCAGCAGCTTACAAGGTTTCGTGACAGATACGCAGTATTTT.

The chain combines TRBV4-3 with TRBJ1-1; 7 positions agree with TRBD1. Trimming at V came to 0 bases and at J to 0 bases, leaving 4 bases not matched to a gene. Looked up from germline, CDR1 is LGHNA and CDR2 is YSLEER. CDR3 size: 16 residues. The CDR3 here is CASSQDWTGLNTEAFF. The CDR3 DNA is TGCGCCAGCAGCCAAGATTGGACAGGACTGAACACTGAAGCTTTCTTT.

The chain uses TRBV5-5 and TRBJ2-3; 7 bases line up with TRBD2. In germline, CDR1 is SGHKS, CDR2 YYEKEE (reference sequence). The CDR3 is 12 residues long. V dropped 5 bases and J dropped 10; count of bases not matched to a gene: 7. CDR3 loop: CASRDKRGSQYF. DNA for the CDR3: TGTGCCAGCAGGGATAAGCGGGGTTCGCAGTATTTT.